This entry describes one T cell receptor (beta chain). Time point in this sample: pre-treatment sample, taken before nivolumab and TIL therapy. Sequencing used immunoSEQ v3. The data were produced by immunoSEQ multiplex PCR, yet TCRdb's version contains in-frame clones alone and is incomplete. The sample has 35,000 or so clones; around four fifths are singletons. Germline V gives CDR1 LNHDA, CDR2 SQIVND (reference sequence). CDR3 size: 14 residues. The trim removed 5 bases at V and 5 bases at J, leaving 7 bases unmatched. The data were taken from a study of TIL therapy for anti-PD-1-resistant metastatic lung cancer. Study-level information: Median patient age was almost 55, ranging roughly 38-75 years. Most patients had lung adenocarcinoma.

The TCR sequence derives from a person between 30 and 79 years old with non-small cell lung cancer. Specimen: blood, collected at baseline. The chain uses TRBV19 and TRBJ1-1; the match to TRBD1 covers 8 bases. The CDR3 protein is CASSVRTGWTEAFF. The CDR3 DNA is TGTGCCAGTAGTGTACGGACAGGGTGGACTGAAGCTTTCTTT.